These 29 T cell receptor beta chains came from one sample sequenced in a study of cytomegalovirus exposure and HLA in healthy donors. The study ran its PCR with 60 Vbeta and 13 Jbeta primers. The method was immunoSEQ multiplex PCR; TCRdb's version includes in-frame clones alone and lacks a portion of them. The sample contains roughly 97,000 clones, 73% of which appear only once. Sequencing was done on a sample of PBMCs. These receptors were obtained from a man in his forties or fifties in good health and CMV-seronegative.

The chain carries TRBV6-5 and TRBJ2-5; 10 bases are shared with TRBD1. V was pared by 6 bases and J by 5 bases, with 9 bases of the junction left unmatched. The germline V gene encodes CDR1 MNHEY and CDR2 SVGAGI. The CDR3 spans 15 residues. This CDR3 is CASSSGTGVQETQYF. CDR3 coding DNA: TGTGCCAGCAGCTCCGGGACAGGGGTTCAGGAGACCCAGTACTTC.

J is TRBJ2-5 and V is TRBV13; 9 nucleotides align to TRBD2. Germline CDR1 and CDR2: PRHDT and FYEKMQ (reference sequence). This CDR3 spans 18 amino acids. The ends lost 5 bases at V and 5 bases at J; junction bases unmatched: 18. The CDR3 DNA reads as TGTGCCAGCAGCCTCACGGGGGGGCTAGCGGGGCGGGGCGAGACCCAGTACTTC. It encodes CASSLTGGLAGRGETQYF.

The chain employs TRBV5-1 and TRBJ1-2, with TRBD1 matching 7 bases. V lost 4 bases to trimming and J lost 5 bases; unmatched junction nucleotides: 8. Germline CDR1 and CDR2: SGHRS and YFSETQ. CDR3 size: 14 residues. The CDR3 coding sequence is TGCGCCAGCAGCACTACAGGGGCGTCTTATGGCTACACCTTC. This gives the protein CASSTTGASYGYTF.

The chain has TRBV4-1 and TRBJ2-2; D possibly corresponds to TRBD2 (6 bases). CDR3 length: 16 amino acids. The germline CDR1 and CDR2 sequences are MGHRA and YSYEKL. V was cut by 2 bases and J by 0 bases, with 10 bases left in between. DNA of the CDR3: TGCGCCAGCAGCCAACTAACGGGAGCGAACACCGGGGAGCTGTTTTTT. This sequence encodes CASSQLTGANTGELFF.

The chain links TRBV7-9 to TRBJ2-3; D is possibly TRBD1 (6 bases). Trimming shortened V by 1 base and J by 7 bases, and 18 bases separated the two germline ends. Germline V CDR1 and CDR2: SEHNR, FQNEAQ (reference sequence). This CDR3 contains 16 residues. CDR3 protein: CASSLVGGGLRNTQYF. In nucleotides, the CDR3 is TGTGCCAGCAGCTTAGTAGGGGGTGGTCTCCGGAATACGCAGTATTTT.

The chain has TRBV9 and TRBJ2-5, with D tentatively TRBD1 (5 bases). Germline V gives CDR1 SGDLS, CDR2 YYNGEE. The CDR3 spans 16 residues. V was trimmed by 2 bases and J by 3 bases, leaving 17 bases between them. CDR3 sequence reads: CASSVALGEGEETQYF. CDR3 in DNA: TGTGCCAGCAGCGTTGCTCTAGGGGAAGGGGAAGAGACCCAGTACTTC.

V is TRBV25-1 and J is TRBJ2-7; 12 bases match TRBD1. Germline CDR1 is MGHDK and CDR2 is SYGVNS. V trimming: 1 base; J trimming: 5 bases; junction bases outside the gene matches: 3. The CDR3 runs 15 residues. The CDR3 protein is CASSESGQGADEQYF. The CDR3 DNA sequence: TGTGCCAGCAGTGAATCGGGACAGGGGGCAGACGAGCAGTACTTC.

This clone was observed a single time. The gene calls are TRBV19 and TRBJ2-1; 10 bases fit TRBD2. CDR1 is LNHDA and CDR2 is SQIVND in the germline V gene (reference sequence). The trim removed 8 bases at V and 3 bases at J, leaving 4 bases unmatched. This CDR3 spans 14 amino acids. The CDR3 sequence: CASASGGHYNEQFF. The CDR3 nucleotides are TGTGCCAGTGCTAGCGGGGGACACTACAATGAGCAGTTCTTC.

This chain connects TRBV6-5 to TRBJ2-5, with TRBD1 matching over 9 bases. Looked up from germline, CDR1 is MNHEY and CDR2 is SVGAGI. V gave up 2 bases and J gave up 5 bases; unmatched junction bases: 9. The CDR3 is made up of 16 amino acids. CDR3 residues: CASSYNPGQGGETQYF. In DNA, the CDR3 is TGTGCCAGCAGTTACAATCCGGGACAGGGTGGGGAGACCCAGTACTTC.

V usage is TRBV2 and J usage is TRBJ1-5; no definite D call. Germline-derived CDR1 and CDR2 are SNHLY and FYNNEI. The CDR3 runs 11 residues. With 6 bases removed from V and 7 bases from J, the gap between germline ends came to 7 bases. For the CDR3, the DNA is TGTGCCAGCAGCCTAGACCAGCCCCAGCATTTT. Protein product: CASSLDQPQHF.

This clone was found a few times. The J gene is TRBJ2-7, the V gene TRBV7-2; D possibly corresponds to TRBD2 (7 bases). The CDR3 length is 15 residues. V was shortened by 5 bases and J by 1 base, with 15 bases between the two germline ends. The V gene's germline CDR1 is SGHTA and CDR2 FQGNSA. The CDR3 sequence: CASSRGAVASYEQYF. CDR3 nucleotides: TGTGCCAGCAGCCGGGGGGCAGTGGCTTCCTACGAGCAGTACTTC.

The chain couples TRBV5-8 to TRBJ2-1; 8 nucleotides align to TRBD1. The CDR3 is made up of 14 amino acids. V trimming: 4 bases; J trimming: 8 bases; junction bases outside the gene matches: 8. Looked up from germline, CDR1 is SGHTS and CDR2 is YDEGEE. The CDR3 bases are TGTGCCAGCAGCGAAATGGACAGGGTTGATGAGCAGTTCTTC. It yields the protein CASSEMDRVDEQFF.

The CDR3 sequence is CASSRTGAVETQYF. Here the CDR3 DNA reads TGTGCCAGCAGTAGGACAGGGGCCGTAGAGACCCAGTACTTC. The chain combines TRBV6-6 with TRBJ2-5, with 9 bases aligning to TRBD1. The trim removed 5 bases at V and 4 bases at J, leaving 5 bases unmatched. This CDR3 is built from 14 residues. Germline V lookup: CDR1 MNHNY, CDR2 SVGAGI (reference sequence).

The chain uses TRBV27 and TRBJ1-6; the match to TRBD1 covers 7 bases. The ends lost 7 bases at V and 9 bases at J; junction bases unmatched: 12. CDR3 length equals 15 residues. The V gene's germline CDR1 is MNHEY and CDR2 SMNVEV (reference sequence). The chain's CDR3 is CASTQGRGRGSPLHF. The CDR3 DNA sequence: TGTGCCAGCACCCAGGGAAGGGGGCGCGGTTCACCCCTCCACTTT.

The chain uses TRBV7-9 and TRBJ1-4; maybe TRBD1 (5 bases). Germline loops: CDR1 SEHNR, CDR2 FQNEAQ (reference sequence). V lost 3 bases and J 5 bases, leaving 10 bases between the germline ends. This CDR3 has 14 residues. This CDR3 is CASSLSRTNEKLFF. For the CDR3, the DNA is TGTGCCAGCAGCTTGAGTAGGACAAATGAAAAACTGTTTTTT.

The chain recombines TRBV11-2 with TRBJ2-4; TRBD1 agrees at 7 bases. The V gene end was trimmed by 8 bases and the J gene end by 0 bases; junction bases not matched to a gene: 7. Germline CDR1 and CDR2: SGHAT and FQNNGV. CDR3 size: 15 residues. The CDR3 coding sequence is TGTGCCAGCCGTCCGACAGGGCTAGCCAAAAACATTCAGTACTTC. This encodes CASRPTGLAKNIQYF.

There are a few counts of this clone. The chain couples TRBV19 to TRBJ2-1, with a tentative D call TRBD1 (5 bases). The CDR3 loop spans 13 amino acids. CDR1 LNHDA and CDR2 SQIVND come from the germline V gene (reference sequence). V was clipped by 2 bases and J by 9 bases, with 11 bases between them. The CDR3 bases are TGTGCCAGTAGTATAACAGGATGGGGTGAGCAGTTCTTC. Its translation is CASSITGWGEQFF.

The gene calls are TRBV6-6 and TRBJ2-3; unclear D gene. Trimming cost V 4 bases and J 5 bases, with 16 bases left between them. The CDR3 is 15 amino acids. The germline CDR1 and CDR2 sequences are MNHNY and SVGAGI (reference sequence). The CDR3, as DNA: TGTGCCAGCAGTTCCTGGGCCTCAGCCGGAGATACGCAGTATTTT. Its protein product is CASSSWASAGDTQYF.

The rearrangement links TRBV6-6 to TRBJ1-1; TRBD1 matches 9 bases. Looked up from germline, CDR1 is MNHNY and CDR2 is SVGAGI (reference sequence). This CDR3 region has 15 residues. Trimming at V came to 0 bases and at J to 1 base, leaving 0 bases not matched to a gene. CDR3 DNA: TGTGCCAGCAGTTACTCGGGACAGGGGAACACTGAAGCTTTCTTT. Translated: CASSYSGQGNTEAFF.

This clone was detected once. V gene TRBV19 combines with J gene TRBJ1-2; D possibly corresponds to TRBD1 (5 bases). Germline V lookup: CDR1 LNHDA, CDR2 SQIVND (reference sequence). The CDR3 has 15 amino acids. Trimming shortened V by 5 bases and J by 1 base, and 14 bases separated the two germline ends. The CDR3 region is CASSPYDSFNYGYTF. CDR3 DNA sequence: TGTGCCAGTAGTCCCTACGACAGCTTTAACTATGGCTACACCTTC.

This clone has just a few counts. The rearrangement joins TRBV6-5 to TRBJ1-5; 7 nucleotides agree with TRBD1. V lost 4 bases and J lost 6; bases outside the gene matches: 6. Per germline, CDR1 MNHEY and CDR2 SVGAGI. The CDR3 loop spans 14 amino acids. The CDR3 reads CASSFRQGGQPQHF. CDR3 bases: TGTGCCAGCAGTTTTAGACAGGGCGGTCAGCCCCAGCATTTT.

The chain carries TRBV6-4 and TRBJ1-2; 9 bases fit TRBD1. The CDR3 is 18 amino acids. The V and J ends lost 5 bases and 2 bases, in that order; junction bases with no gene match: 15. Germline lookup yields CDR1 MRHNA and CDR2 SNTAGT. The CDR3 bases are TGTGCCAGCAGTTTTCTTGGACAGGGGCCAAAGATAAACTATGGCTACACCTTC. It yields the protein CASSFLGQGPKINYGYTF.

The rearrangement uses TRBV21-1 and TRBJ2-7; the tabulated D call, TRBD2, remains unverified against the DNA. TRBV21-1 is a pseudogene locus. The CDR3 runs 18 residues. CDR3: CASSKALGEGFRDYEQYF. As DNA, the CDR3 is TGTGCCAGCAGCAAAGCTCTAGGAGAGGGTTTTCGAGACTACGAGCAGTACTTC.

This chain connects TRBV7-2 to TRBJ2-5, with 9 bases lining up with TRBD2. The CDR3 loop spans 16 amino acids. The ends lost 4 bases at V and 2 bases at J; junction bases unmatched: 8. Per the germline V gene, CDR1 is SGHTA and CDR2 is FQGNSA. In nucleotides, the CDR3 is TGTGCCAGCAGCTCGACCAGCGGGGGGTCACAAGAGACCCAGTACTTC. This codes for CASSSTSGGSQETQYF.

This sequence joins TRBV18 and TRBJ2-3; 10 nucleotides match TRBD2. CDR1 and CDR2 (germline): KGHSH, LQKENI. V was clipped by 3 bases and J by 1 base; unmatched bases: 13. The CDR3 sequence is 19 residues long. The CDR3 here is CASSPVLAGAQFGTDTQYF. The CDR3 DNA is TGTGCCAGCTCACCCGTGCTAGCGGGGGCCCAGTTTGGCACAGATACGCAGTATTTT.

This clone showed up just a few times. J is TRBJ2-7 and V is TRBV5-4; 9 bases fit TRBD1. Germline V gives CDR1 SGHNT, CDR2 YYREEE (reference sequence). The trim removed 4 bases at V and 6 bases at J, leaving 8 bases unmatched. The CDR3 runs to 14 residues. The DNA of the CDR3 is TGTGCCAGCAGCCCGACAGGGGGATTTCTCGAGCAGTACTTC. It specifies CASSPTGGFLEQYF.

The chain is built from TRBV5-4 and TRBJ2-1; D unresolved. The V gene lost 0 bases and the J gene lost 9 bases, with 16 bases spanning the gap. CDR3 length equals 15 residues. Germline V gives CDR1 SGHNT, CDR2 YYREEE (reference sequence). This chain's CDR3 is CASSLVTGRLSEQFF. Written as DNA, the CDR3 is TGTGCCAGCAGCTTGGTCACGGGTAGACTGAGTGAGCAGTTCTTC.

V usage is TRBV2 and J usage is TRBJ2-7; D is perhaps TRBD2 (5 bases). V was shortened by 4 bases and J by 4 bases, with 17 bases between the two germline ends. This CDR3 has 15 amino acids. CDR1 and CDR2 (germline): SNHLY, FYNNEI. The CDR3 here is CASSAPGITSYEQYF. CDR3 coding DNA: TGTGCCAGCAGTGCCCCCGGGATTACCTCATACGAGCAGTACTTC.

The chain is built from TRBV20-1 and TRBJ1-1; no reliable D call. CDR3 length: 10 amino acids. V was pared by 8 bases and J by 1 base, with 5 bases between. CDR1 and CDR2 from the germline V gene are DFQATT and SNEGSKA (reference sequence). CDR3 coding DNA: TGCAGTCCCTCGAACACTGAAGCTTTCTTT. Its translation: CSPSNTEAFF.